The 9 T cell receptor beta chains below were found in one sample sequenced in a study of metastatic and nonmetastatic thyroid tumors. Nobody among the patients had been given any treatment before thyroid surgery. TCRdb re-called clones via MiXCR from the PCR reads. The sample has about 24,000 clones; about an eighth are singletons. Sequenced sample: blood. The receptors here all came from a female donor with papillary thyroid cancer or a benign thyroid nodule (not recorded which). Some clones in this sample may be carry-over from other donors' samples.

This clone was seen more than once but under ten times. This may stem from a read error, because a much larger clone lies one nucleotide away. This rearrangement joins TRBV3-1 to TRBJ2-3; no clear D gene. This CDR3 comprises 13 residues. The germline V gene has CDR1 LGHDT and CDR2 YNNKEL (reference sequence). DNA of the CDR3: TGTGCCAGCAGCCAATTTCTTAAAGATACGCAGTGTTTT. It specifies CASSQFLKDTQCF.

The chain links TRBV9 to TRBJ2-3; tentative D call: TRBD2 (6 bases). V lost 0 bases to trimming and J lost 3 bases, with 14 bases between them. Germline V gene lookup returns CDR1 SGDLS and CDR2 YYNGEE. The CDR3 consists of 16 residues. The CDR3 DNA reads TGTGCCAGCAGCGTAGAATACGGGAGAGGAACAGATACGCAGTATTTT. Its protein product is CASSVEYGRGTDTQYF.

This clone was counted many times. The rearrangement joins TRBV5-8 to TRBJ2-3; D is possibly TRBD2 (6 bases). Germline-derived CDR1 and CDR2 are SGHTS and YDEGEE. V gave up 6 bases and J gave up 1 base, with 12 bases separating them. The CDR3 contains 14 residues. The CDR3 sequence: CASTWWGGTDTQYF. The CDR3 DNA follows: TGTGCCAGCACCTGGTGGGGGGGCACAGATACGCAGTATTTT.

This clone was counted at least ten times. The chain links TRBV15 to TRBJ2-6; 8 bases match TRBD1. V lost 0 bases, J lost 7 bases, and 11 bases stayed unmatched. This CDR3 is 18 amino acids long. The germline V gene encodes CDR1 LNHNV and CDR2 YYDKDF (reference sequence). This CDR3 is CATSRDRTGTLLANVLTF. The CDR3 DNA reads TGTGCCACCAGCAGAGACAGGACAGGGACTTTACTCGCCAACGTCCTGACTTTC.

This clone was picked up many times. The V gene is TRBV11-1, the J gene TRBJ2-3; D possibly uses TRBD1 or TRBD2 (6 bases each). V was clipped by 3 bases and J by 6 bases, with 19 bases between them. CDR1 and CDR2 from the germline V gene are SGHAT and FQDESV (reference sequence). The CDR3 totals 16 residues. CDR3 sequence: CASSLGQGRGFDTQYF. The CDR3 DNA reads TGTGCCAGCAGCTTGGGGCAGGGGCGGGGTTTCGATACGCAGTATTTT.

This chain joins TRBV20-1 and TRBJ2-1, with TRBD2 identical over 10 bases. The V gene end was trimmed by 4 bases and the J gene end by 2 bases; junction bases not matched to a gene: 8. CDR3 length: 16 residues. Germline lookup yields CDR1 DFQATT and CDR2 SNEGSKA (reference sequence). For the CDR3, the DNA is TGCAGTGCTATAGATACTAGCGGGACTGCCTACAATGAGCAGTTCTTC. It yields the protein CSAIDTSGTAYNEQFF.

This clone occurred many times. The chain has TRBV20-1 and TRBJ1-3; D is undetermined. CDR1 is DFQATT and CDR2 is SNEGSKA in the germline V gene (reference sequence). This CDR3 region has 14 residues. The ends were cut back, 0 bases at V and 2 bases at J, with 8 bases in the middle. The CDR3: CSARDYGAGNTIYF. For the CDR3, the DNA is TGCAGTGCTAGAGATTACGGAGCTGGAAACACCATATATTTT.

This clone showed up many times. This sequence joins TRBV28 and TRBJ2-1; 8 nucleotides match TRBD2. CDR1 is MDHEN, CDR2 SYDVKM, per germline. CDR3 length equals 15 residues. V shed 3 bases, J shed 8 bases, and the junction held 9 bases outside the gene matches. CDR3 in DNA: TGTGCCAGCAGTTTCGAGCGGGAGTTTCGGGATGAGCAGTTCTTC. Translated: CASSFEREFRDEQFF.

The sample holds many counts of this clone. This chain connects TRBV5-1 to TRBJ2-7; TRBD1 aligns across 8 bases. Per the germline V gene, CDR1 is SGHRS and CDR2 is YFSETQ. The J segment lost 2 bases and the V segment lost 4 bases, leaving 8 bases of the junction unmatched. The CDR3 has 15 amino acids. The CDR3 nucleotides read TGCGCCAGCAGCCCGGCTGGGGGACAGGCCTACGAGCAGTACTTC. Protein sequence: CASSPAGGQAYEQYF.